This T cell receptor (beta chain) was identified in a study of blood T cell repertoires in COVID-19. On the study more broadly: Samples taken during acute and convalescent COVID-19 were collected in the United States, Italy and Spain. Sources were T cells, B-cell-depleted T cells, or PBMCs; the material itself was cDNA or gDNA.

The data were produced by immunoSEQ multiplex PCR, yet TCRdb's version contains in-frame clones alone and is incomplete. The sample contains fewer than 250,000 clones, less than 90% of which appear only once. J was trimmed by 5 bases and V by 5 bases; bases with no gene match: 6. Germline V gene data show CDR1 as WNHNN and CDR2 as SYGVQD (reference sequence). The CDR3 runs to 14 residues. The chain is built from TRBV10-1 and TRBJ2-3, with 8 bases fitting TRBD1. Sequenced sample: peripheral blood. The TCR comes from a woman older than 75 with COVID-19, enrolled during active disease. CDR3 region: CASSFSGGEDTQYF. In nucleotides, the CDR3 is TGCGCCAGCAGTTTCTCAGGGGGCGAAGATACGCAGTATTTT.